One T cell receptor (beta chain) is described in this entry. Antigen specificity is unknown. These data originate in a study of cytomegalovirus exposure and HLA in healthy donors. Study conclusions and caveats: An analysis done earlier found most TCR beta V segments productive about 90% or about 30% of the time. A later analysis linked a missense DCLRE1C variant to TCR beta V- and J-gene trimming.

With 60 Vbeta and 13 Jbeta primers, the PCR was carried out. The data were produced by immunoSEQ multiplex PCR, yet TCRdb's version contains in-frame clones alone and is incomplete. The sample comprises 95,000 to 150,000 clones, around 74% of which are singletons, and 25% to 35% rests with the top ten. CDR1 and CDR2 (germline): LNHNV, YYDKDF (reference sequence). V was pared by 0 bases and J by 4 bases, with 6 bases of the junction left unmatched. The CDR3 sequence is 16 residues long. The source is a man aged 60 to 69 in good health and CMV-seropositive. Specimen: PBMCs. The chain has TRBV15 and TRBJ2-3; TRBD2 aligns across 8 bases. The CDR3 sequence is CATSREYSGTADTQYF. CDR3 DNA sequence: TGTGCCACCAGCAGAGAATATAGCGGGACCGCAGATACGCAGTATTTT. Filled out from reference TRBV15 and TRBJ2-3, the complete variable domain reads DAMVIQNPRYQVTQFGKPVTLSCSQTLNHNVMYWYQQKSSQAPKLLFHYYDKDFNNEADTPDNFQSRRPNTSFCFLDIRSPGLGDTAMYLCATSREYSGTADTQYFGPGTRLTVL.